This TCR beta chain appears in the sequencing data of a study of T cells after yellow fever vaccination. CDR3 size: 14 residues. With 3 bases removed from V and 0 bases from J, the gap between germline ends came to 11 bases. CDR1 and CDR2 from the germline V gene are DFQATT and SNEGSKA (reference sequence). TCRdb reprocessed the 5' RACE reads with MiXCR, giving one entry per CDR3 protein. Among about 340,000 distinct CDR3 sequences, approximately 12% were seen once, and the ten largest hold 3% to 4%. The genes are TRBV20-1 and TRBJ1-1; D is uncertain. The sequence was obtained from a man younger than 35 who received the YFV17D yellow fever vaccine. The material sequenced was CD4+ T cells sorted from PBMCs, taken 15 days after the yellow fever booster vaccination. The CDR3 is CSARIGSLNTEAFF. CDR3 nucleotide sequence: TGCAGTGCTAGGATCGGCAGCCTGAACACTGAAGCTTTCTTT.